The present TCR beta chain was sequenced within a study of identical twins. Whole-study findings and limits: For out-of-frame beta sequences, excess twin sharing was weaker. Zero-insertion analyses could be partly confounded by invariant MAIT and iNKT cells.

For this clonotype: As yet, its antigen is unknown.

Germline V gives CDR1 MNHEY, CDR2 SVGAGI. V shed 7 bases and J shed 10 bases, with 21 bases lying between them. The CDR3 is made up of 14 amino acids. TCRdb processed the 5' RACE reads anew with MiXCR; each CDR3 protein has one entry. The top ten hold approximately 12% of the sample, which has 420,000 or so distinct CDR3 sequences, approximately 17% seen once. Donors uniformly comprised healthy Caucasians. This chain connects TRBV6-5 to TRBJ2-3; perhaps TRBD2 as D (7 bases). What was sequenced was naive T cells sorted from blood. This receptor was identified in a man aged 50 or older in good health. The CDR3 DNA is TGTGCCAGCACTACCGAGGGGGGGAGTACAGCGCAGTATTTT. This translates into CASTTEGGSTAQYF.